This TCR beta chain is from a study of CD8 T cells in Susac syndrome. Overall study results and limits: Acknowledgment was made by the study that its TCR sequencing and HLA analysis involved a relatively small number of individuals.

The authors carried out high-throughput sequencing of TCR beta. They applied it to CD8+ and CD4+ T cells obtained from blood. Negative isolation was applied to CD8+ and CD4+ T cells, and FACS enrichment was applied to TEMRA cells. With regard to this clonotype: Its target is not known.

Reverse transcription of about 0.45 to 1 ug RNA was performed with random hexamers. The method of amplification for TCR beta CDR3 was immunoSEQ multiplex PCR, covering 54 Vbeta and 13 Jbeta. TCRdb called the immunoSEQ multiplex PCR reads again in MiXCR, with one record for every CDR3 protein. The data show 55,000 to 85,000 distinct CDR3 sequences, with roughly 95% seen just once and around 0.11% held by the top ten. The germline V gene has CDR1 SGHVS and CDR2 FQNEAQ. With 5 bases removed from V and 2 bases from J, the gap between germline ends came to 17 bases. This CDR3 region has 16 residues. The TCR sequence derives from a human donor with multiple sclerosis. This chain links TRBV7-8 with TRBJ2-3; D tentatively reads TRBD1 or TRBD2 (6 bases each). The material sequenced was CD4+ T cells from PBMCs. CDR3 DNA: TGTGCCAGCAGCCCCCGAGTCGGGGGCCACACAGATACGCAGTATTTT. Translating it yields CASSPRVGGHTDTQYF.